This TCR beta chain was profiled in a study of shared clonotypes between healthy human individuals. Notes on the study in general: Clonotypes not shared had lower generation probabilities than those common to all four donors. Several donors held around 5% of naive CD4 clonotypes in common. Memory subsets had estimated richness that was generally smaller than that of naive subsets.

Germline loops: CDR1 LNHDA, CDR2 SQIVND (reference sequence). The CDR3 consists of 16 residues. The V gene lost 3 bases and the J gene lost 2 bases, with 14 bases spanning the gap. TCRdb's table, derived via immunoSEQ multiplex PCR, lists solely in-frame clones and lacks some. The sample includes 300,000 to 350,000 clones, 73% seen only once; the top ten take 8% to 13%. A remark on this clone: Its antigen is currently unknown.

The clonotype comes from a man aged 25-40 years in good health. The chain carries TRBV19 and TRBJ2-1; D possibly corresponds to TRBD2 (6 bases). Sequenced input: memory CD4+ T cells sorted from blood. Subset in this sample: CD45RA-negative fraction. The CDR3 DNA sequence: TGTGCCAGTAGTATCTCCGGGAGACCGGCCTACAATGAGCAGTTCTTC. Residues: CASSISGRPAYNEQFF.